Described below is a single T cell receptor (beta chain) sequence and its context. Here immunoSEQ multiplex PCR was the method, and the copy in TCRdb shows in-frame clones only, minus some. The repertoire holds about 260,000 clones, with about 82% as singletons. The data stem from a study of blood T cell repertoires in COVID-19. The CDR3 sequence is 15 residues long. Germline CDR1 SGHKS, CDR2 YYEKEE (reference sequence). V lost 0 bases to trimming and J lost 2 bases; unmatched junction nucleotides: 5. Sequenced sample: PBMCs or T cells enriched from blood (not recorded which). The sequence was obtained from a woman aged 45-60 years who had recovered from COVID-19. V is TRBV5-5 and J is TRBJ2-7; 7 positions agree with TRBD2. The CDR3: CASSLVSSGTYEQYF. DNA for the CDR3: TGTGCCAGCAGCTTGGTGTCAAGCGGGACCTACGAGCAGTACTTC. The full variable domain, in which reference TRBV5-5 and TRBJ2-7 provide the parts outside the CDR3, is DAGVTQSPTHLIKTRGQQVTLRCSPISGHKSVSWYQQVLGQGPQFIFQYYEKEERGRGNFPDRFSARQFPNYSSELNVNALLLGDSALYLCASSLVSSGTYEQYFGPGTRLTVT.